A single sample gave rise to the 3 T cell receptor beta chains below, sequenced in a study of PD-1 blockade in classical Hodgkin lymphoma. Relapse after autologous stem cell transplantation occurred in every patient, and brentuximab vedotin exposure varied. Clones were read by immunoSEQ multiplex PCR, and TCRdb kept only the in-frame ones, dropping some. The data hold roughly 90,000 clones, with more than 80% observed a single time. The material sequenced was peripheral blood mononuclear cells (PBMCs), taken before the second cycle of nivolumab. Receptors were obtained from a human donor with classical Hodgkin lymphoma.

The CDR3 DNA sequence: TGTGCCAGCAGTGCGCTGATTCAAGAGACCCAGTACTTC. The encoded protein is CASSALIQETQYF. The rearrangement links TRBV6-1 to TRBJ2-5; D unresolved. V was clipped by 4 bases and J by 2 bases, with 8 bases between them. The CDR3 covers 13 residues. Germline CDR1 MNHNS, CDR2 SASEGT.

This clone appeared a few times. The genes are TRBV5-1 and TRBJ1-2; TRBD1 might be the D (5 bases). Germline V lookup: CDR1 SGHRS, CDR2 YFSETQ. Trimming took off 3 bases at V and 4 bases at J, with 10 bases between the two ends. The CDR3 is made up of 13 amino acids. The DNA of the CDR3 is TGCGCCAGCAGCTATAGACAGTCCTATGGCTACACCTTC. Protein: CASSYRQSYGYTF.

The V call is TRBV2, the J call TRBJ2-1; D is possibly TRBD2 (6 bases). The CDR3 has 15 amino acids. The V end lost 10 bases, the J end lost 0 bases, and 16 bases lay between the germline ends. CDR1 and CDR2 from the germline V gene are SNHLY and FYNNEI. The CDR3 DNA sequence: TGTGCCAACGCCCGACTAGTAAGCTCCTACAATGAGCAGTTCTTC. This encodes CANARLVSSYNEQFF.